Sequencing of this TCR beta chain was carried out in a study of patients and donors after allogeneic stem cell transplantation (dated by TCRdb to about 2020). Library generation was performed with RT-PCR. Sequenced on a NextSeq 550. The public reads were run again by TCRdb, first through fastp at Q25 and then through MiXCR, and only productive beta chains were kept. Rows are unified per CDR3 protein, each entry keeping the most common DNA and genes. The sample table records approximately 160,000 distinct CDR3 sequences; 24% of these occur just once. The ten largest clonotypes hold roughly a quarter of the sample. Comments on this clonotype: It lacks a known antigen. Base qualities are not at hand, and no much larger clone is one base apart.

Including the terminal cysteine and phenylalanine, the CDR3 comprises 13 residues. The entry retains the CDR3 DNA only, 39 bases that are in frame from base 1. As encoded in the germline V gene, CDR1 is MNHEY while CDR2 is SVGAGI. At the junction V is shortened by 10 bases and J by 1 base; bases outside the gene matches: 4. The TCR sequence derives from a human donor who was either an allogeneic HSCT recipient or a stem cell or donor lymphocyte infusion donor (not recorded which). It is not recorded whose cells these are; they may come from a transplant donor. Sample: blood, either unsorted or a sorted T cell fraction (not recorded which). Recombination connected TRBV6-5 to TRBJ1-2; TRBD1 matches 9 bases in the middle. The CDR3 corresponds to CATRDRVNYGYTF. The nucleotides read TGTGCCACCCGGGACAGGGTTAACTATGGCTACACCTTC.